The 24 T cell receptor beta chains in this list originate from one sample, sequenced in a study of cytomegalovirus exposure and HLA in healthy donors. Produced via immunoSEQ multiplex PCR; TCRdb's table is partial and in-frame only. The sample has roughly 270,000 clones; roughly 88% are singletons. Specimen: PBMCs. The receptor set was obtained from a woman under 30 in good health and CMV-seronegative.

This rearrangement joins TRBV2 to TRBJ2-7; 9 nucleotides line up with TRBD1. The CDR3 extends over 16 amino acids. V was pared by 5 bases and J by 3 bases, with 11 bases of the junction left unmatched. Germline CDR1 is SNHLY and CDR2 is FYNNEI. The CDR3 sequence is CASSKTTGGSIYEQYF. The CDR3, as DNA: TGTGCCAGCAGTAAAACAACAGGGGGCTCTATCTACGAGCAGTACTTC.

As regards this clone: Relative to the germline gene, one junction end is altered; a read error may explain this. The V gene is TRBV7-7, the J gene TRBJ2-7; 13 bases fit TRBD2. The CDR3 is made up of 15 amino acids. The germline V gene has CDR1 SSHAT and CDR2 FNYEAQ (reference sequence). The CDR3 loop reads CASSPGLAGADEQYF. Written as DNA, the CDR3 is TGTGCTAGCAGCCCCGGACTAGCGGGAGCCGACGAGCAGTACTTC.

The chain employs TRBV27 and TRBJ1-3; D gene uncertain. V gave up 4 bases and J gave up 0 bases, with 7 bases separating them. CDR3 size: 14 residues. Germline V CDR1 and CDR2: MNHEY, SMNVEV (reference sequence). CDR3 residues: CASSSQSSGNTIYF. CDR3 DNA: TGTGCCAGCAGTTCCCAATCCTCTGGAAACACCATATATTTT.

Here the CDR3 DNA reads TGTGCCAGCAGACCTCAACCAGCGGGCTACGAGCAGTACTTC. It encodes CASRPQPAGYEQYF. The chain carries TRBV6-1 and TRBJ2-7, with D possibly TRBD2 on 6 matching bases. CDR1 and CDR2 (germline): MNHNS, SASEGT. The V and J ends lost 6 bases and 3 bases respectively, with 15 bases between them. The CDR3 is 14 amino acids.

The gene calls are TRBV27 and TRBJ1-4; 7 bases agree with TRBD1. Germline CDR1 and CDR2: MNHEY and SMNVEV (reference sequence). V lost 6 bases and J lost 0; bases outside the gene matches: 10. The CDR3 extends over 17 amino acids. CDR3 DNA: TGTGCCAGCAGGATCGGGACAGCACCGACAACTAATGAAAAACTGTTTTTT. It translates to CASRIGTAPTTNEKLFF.

This rearrangement joins TRBV7-8 to TRBJ2-4, with 7 nucleotides matching TRBD2. In germline, CDR1 is SGHVS, CDR2 FQNEAQ. The CDR3 is made up of 15 amino acids. Trimming removed 0 bases from V and 8 bases from J; junction bases left unmatched: 7. CDR3 sequence: CASSLASLGGDIQYF. In DNA, the CDR3 is TGTGCCAGCAGCTTAGCTAGCCTGGGGGGGGACATTCAGTACTTC.

This clone was detected once. V and J are TRBV7-8 and TRBJ1-2, with D unresolved. Trimming took 5 bases from V and 4 from J, leaving 17 bases between them. Germline V gene data show CDR1 as SGHVS and CDR2 as FQNEAQ. The CDR3 contains 15 residues. Here the CDR3 DNA reads TGTGCCAGCAGCCCCTTCTCGCAGGAAAGCTATGGCTACACCTTC. Its translation is CASSPFSQESYGYTF.

The chain has TRBV7-8 and TRBJ1-3; 7 nucleotides agree with TRBD1. With 0 bases clipped from V and 0 bases from J, the junction kept 5 bases outside the gene matches. This CDR3 has 17 residues. The germline V gene has CDR1 SGHVS and CDR2 FQNEAQ. The CDR3 coding sequence is TGTGCCAGCAGCTTAGCTGGGACAGTTTTCTCTGGAAACACCATATATTTT. Translating gives CASSLAGTVFSGNTIYF.

The V call is TRBV29-1, the J call TRBJ1-2; 11 nucleotides line up with TRBD1. CDR3 size: 15 residues. Trimming took 2 bases from V and 5 from J; bases not matched to a gene: 7. From germline, CDR1 is SQVTM and CDR2 ANQGSEA. The CDR3 DNA is TGCAGCGTTGAATTGGGGACAGGGGGATCATATGGCTACACCTTC. Its translation: CSVELGTGGSYGYTF.

As regards this clone: This CDR3 is also generated by other DNA sequences in the sample. The chain employs TRBV5-1 and TRBJ2-1, with TRBD2 matching over 11 bases. Germline CDR1 SGHRS, CDR2 YFSETQ. The V and J ends lost 1 base and 3 bases, in that order; junction bases with no gene match: 0. The CDR3 length is 15 residues. CDR3 bases: TGCGCCAGCAGCTTGACTAGCGGGAGCTACAATGAGCAGTTCTTC. Translated: CASSLTSGSYNEQFF.

As concerns this clone: At one boundary the junction diverges from the germline segment, which might be a read error. V gene TRBV28 combines with J gene TRBJ2-7; TRBD1 matches at 7 bases. CDR3 length: 15 residues. Germline values: CDR1 MDHEN, CDR2 SYDVKM. CDR3 region: CASSLRQGPSSEQYF. DNA for the CDR3: TGTGCCAGCAGCTTACGACAGGGTCCTTCCTCCGAGCAGTACTTC.

The rearrangement uses TRBV7-2 and TRBJ2-5; possibly TRBD1 for D (6 bases). This CDR3 has 16 residues. Germline V gene data show CDR1 as SGHTA and CDR2 as FQGNSA. The V gene lost 0 bases and the J gene lost 2 bases, with 13 bases spanning the gap. The CDR3 protein is CASSLASARGQETQYF. The CDR3 DNA is TGTGCCAGCAGCTTAGCATCTGCCAGGGGACAAGAGACCCAGTACTTC. Full variable domain (remainder filled in from reference TRBV7-2 and TRBJ2-5): GAGVSQSPSNKVTEKGKDVELRCDPISGHTALYWYRQSLGQGLEFLIYFQGNSAPDKSGLPSDRFSAERTGGSVSTLTIQRTQQEDSAVYLCASSLASARGQETQYFGPGTRLLVL.

The J gene is TRBJ2-3, the V gene TRBV13; perhaps TRBD2 as D (6 bases). CDR3 length: 16 amino acids. Germline CDR1 and CDR2: PRHDT and FYEKMQ (reference sequence). V was shortened by 3 bases and J by 1 base, with 14 bases between the two germline ends. CDR3 in amino acids: CASSFGSGRGTDTQYF. As DNA, the CDR3 is TGTGCCAGCAGCTTCGGTTCCGGGAGAGGCACAGATACGCAGTATTTT.

The chain combines TRBV19 with TRBJ2-1, with D possibly TRBD2 on 6 matching bases. Deletions cut 6 bases from V and 2 bases from J, with 8 bases between. Looked up from germline, CDR1 is LNHDA and CDR2 is SQIVND (reference sequence). This CDR3 has 13 amino acids. The CDR3 sequence is CASSGSTYNEQFF. CDR3 DNA sequence: TGTGCCAGTAGCGGGAGTACCTACAATGAGCAGTTCTTC.

The CDR3 nucleotides read TGTGCCAGCAGCTTGTTAGCGGGGGCGGGCACAGATACGCAGTATTTT. Its translation is CASSLLAGAGTDTQYF. The chain recombines TRBV7-9 with TRBJ2-3, with 9 bases identical to TRBD2. V lost 3 bases to trimming and J lost 1 base; unmatched junction nucleotides: 5. From germline, CDR1 is SEHNR and CDR2 FQNEAQ (reference sequence). The CDR3 sequence is 16 residues long.

The J gene is TRBJ2-7, the V gene TRBV1; no DNA check was done on the table's D call, TRBD2. TRBV1 is classified as a pseudogene. The CDR3 sequence is 19 residues long. CDR3 coding DNA: TGCACCAGCAGCCAAGATTCTAGCGGGAGGGCTGTCCCTTGCTACGAGCAGTACTTC. Translation gives CTSSQDSSGRAVPCYEQYF.

The chain couples TRBV28 to TRBJ1-2; weak D call: TRBD1 (6 bases). Germline-derived CDR1 and CDR2 are MDHEN and SYDVKM. CDR3 size: 10 residues. Between the trimmed V and J ends, which lost 11 bases and 8 bases, there was a span of 12 bases. The CDR3 sequence: CASRGFGYTF. The CDR3 DNA sequence: TGTGCCTCGAGGGGGTTCGGCTACACCTTC.

In its sample, this clone was seen once. The J gene is TRBJ1-1, the V gene TRBV27, with a possible D match to TRBD1 (5 bases). The V and J ends lost 6 bases and 5 bases respectively, with 13 bases between them. From germline, CDR1 is MNHEY and CDR2 SMNVEV (reference sequence). The CDR3 contains 13 residues. The CDR3 bases are TGTGCCAGCAGGACGGGGGGTGGAACTGAAGCTTTCTTT. It yields the protein CASRTGGGTEAFF.

This chain links TRBV7-3 with TRBJ1-1; 7 nucleotides align to TRBD1. The CDR3 covers 13 residues. The V segment lost 5 bases and the J segment 1 base; nucleotides outside the gene matches: 1. Germline loops: CDR1 SGHTA, CDR2 FQGTGA. CDR3 DNA sequence: TGTGCCAGCAGCCGGACAGGGAACACTGAAGCTTTCTTT. Translation gives CASSRTGNTEAFF.

The V and J genes are TRBV2 and TRBJ2-7; 10 bases match TRBD1. Unmatched junction bases numbered 7, after V lost 6 bases and J lost 5 bases. In germline, CDR1 is SNHLY, CDR2 FYNNEI. This CDR3 region has 14 residues. This chain's CDR3 is CASSERDRGHEQYF. DNA for the CDR3: TGTGCCAGCAGCGAACGGGACAGGGGCCACGAGCAGTACTTC. Combining the CDR3 with reference TRBV2 and TRBJ2-7 gives the whole variable domain EPEVTQTPSHQVTQMGQEVILRCVPISNHLYFYWYRQILGQKVEFLVSFYNNEISEKSEIFDDQFSVERPDGSNFTLKIRSTKLEDSAMYFCASSERDRGHEQYFGPGTRLTVT.

This clone has just one count. The V and J genes are TRBV27 and TRBJ2-1; TRBD2 is a possible D gene (6 bases). Trimming pared 6 bases from V and 0 bases from J, leaving 15 bases between. The CDR3 length is 16 residues. CDR1 and CDR2 (germline): MNHEY, SMNVEV (reference sequence). This CDR3 reads CASRGQRASSYNEQFF. As DNA, the CDR3 is TGTGCCAGCAGGGGGCAGCGGGCAAGCTCCTACAATGAGCAGTTCTTC.

This chain joins TRBV11-2 and TRBJ2-5; TRBD1 agrees at 7 bases. Matching the DNA end better, TRBJ2-7 makes the J call doubtful. This CDR3 is 14 amino acids long. Germline assignment: CDR1 SGHAT and CDR2 FQNNGV. CDR3 bases: TGTGCCAGCAGCAAGACAGGGTACGTCTACGAGCAGTACTTC. Encoded protein: CASSKTGYVYEQYF.

This clone was seen a few times. The V and J genes are TRBV19 and TRBJ1-2; D perhaps matches TRBD1 (5 bases). This CDR3 is built from 14 residues. V lost 9 bases to trimming and J lost 4 bases, with 18 bases between them. Looked up from germline, CDR1 is LNHDA and CDR2 is SQIVND (reference sequence). Here the CDR3 DNA reads TGTGCCAGCCTGGGGACTCGGGACCCCTATGGCTACACCTTC. Its protein is CASLGTRDPYGYTF.

The rearrangement links TRBV18 to TRBJ1-5, with D possibly matching TRBD1 (6 bases). Germline V lookup: CDR1 KGHSH, CDR2 LQKENI. V was cut by 0 bases and J by 0 bases, with 9 bases left in between. The CDR3 is 16 residues long. The CDR3 region is CASSPPGTSSNQPQHF. The DNA for the CDR3 is TGTGCCAGCTCACCACCCGGGACAAGTAGCAATCAGCCCCAGCATTTT. Using reference TRBV18 and TRBJ1-5 for the parts outside the CDR3, the full variable domain is NAGVMQNPRHLVRRRGQEARLRCSPMKGHSHVYWYRQLPEEGLKFMVYLQKENIIDESGMPKERFSAEFPKEGPSILRIQQVVRGDSAAYFCASSPPGTSSNQPQHFGDGTRLSIL.